A selection of T cell receptor beta chains follows, all from one sample in a study of cytomegalovirus exposure and HLA in healthy donors. Generated by immunoSEQ multiplex PCR, the TCRdb table keeps only in-frame clones and is missing some. This sample carries around 140,000 clones, with 1.5% to 2% going to the ten biggest clones. Sequenced material: PBMCs. These receptors were obtained from a woman in her forties or fifties in good health and CMV-seronegative. The CDR3 runs from the conserved cysteine through the conserved F or W. Fields, in order: D gene, V gene, J gene, CDR3 DNA, CDR3 protein. A D gene is named only where the DNA matches it firmly.

d_call: TRBD2; v_call: TRBV28; j_call: TRBJ2-2; cdr3_nt: TGTGCCAGCAGTTTTTCATTAGCGGGGCCGAACACCGGGGAGCTGTTTTTT; cdr3_aa: CASSFSLAGPNTGELFF
d_call: NA; v_call: TRBV5-4; j_call: TRBJ1-6; cdr3_nt: TGTGCCAGCAGCTTGGTGGGGGCGCGTTCACCCCTCCACTTT; cdr3_aa: CASSLVGARSPLHF
d_call: TRBD2; v_call: TRBV7-2; j_call: TRBJ2-1; cdr3_nt: TGTGCCAGCAGCTTAGGACTAGCGGGGGGGCGGTTCTTC; cdr3_aa: CASSLGLAGGRFF
d_call: TRBD2; v_call: TRBV6-1; j_call: TRBJ2-1; cdr3_nt: TGTGCCACTCTGCCTAGCGGGAGTGGGTATGAGCAGTTCTTC; cdr3_aa: CATLPSGSGYEQFF
d_call: TRBD1; v_call: TRBV27; j_call: TRBJ2-7; cdr3_nt: TGTGCCAGCAGTTCGCCCCAAGGACAGGGACGGTACGAGCAGTACTTC; cdr3_aa: CASSSPQGQGRYEQYF
d_call: NA; v_call: TRBV4-1; j_call: TRBJ1-1; cdr3_nt: TGCGCCAGCAGCCAAGCCCCACAGGTGAACACTGAAGCTTTCTTT; cdr3_aa: CASSQAPQVNTEAFF
d_call: TRBD1; v_call: TRBV7-9; j_call: TRBJ2-7; cdr3_nt: TGTGCCAGCAGCTTGTACAGGGGATCGAGTACCTACGAGCAGTACTTC; cdr3_aa: CASSLYRGSSTYEQYF
d_call: TRBD2; v_call: TRBV7-3; j_call: TRBJ2-5; cdr3_nt: TGTGCCAGCAGCTCCGGACTAGCGGGGGGGCAAGAGACCCAGTACTTC; cdr3_aa: CASSSGLAGGQETQYF
d_call: TRBD2; v_call: TRBV4-1; j_call: TRBJ2-3; cdr3_nt: TGCGCCAGCAGCCAAGGGTCTAGCGGGGCCACAGATACGCAGTATTTT; cdr3_aa: CASSQGSSGATDTQYF
d_call: NA; v_call: TRBV7-2; j_call: TRBJ1-6; cdr3_nt: TGTGCCAGCAGCTTCGAGGGTGACTCACCCCTCCACTTT; cdr3_aa: CASSFEGDSPLHF
d_call: TRBD1; v_call: TRBV5-1; j_call: TRBJ1-4; cdr3_nt: TGCGCCAGCAGCTTGGCCGGACAGGGGCGGGAAAAACTGTTTTTT; cdr3_aa: CASSLAGQGREKLFF
d_call: NA; v_call: TRBV5-1; j_call: TRBJ2-3; cdr3_nt: TGCGCCAGCAGCTTGGTAGGGCAGGGTGAGACAGATACGCAGTATTTT; cdr3_aa: CASSLVGQGETDTQYF
d_call: NA; v_call: TRBV30; j_call: TRBJ1-1; cdr3_nt: TGTGCCTGGATTGGAATGGGGAGGGGACGGGGGAACACTGAAGCTTTCTTT; cdr3_aa: CAWIGMGRGRGNTEAFF
d_call: TRBD1; v_call: TRBV7-2; j_call: TRBJ1-2; cdr3_nt: TGTGCCAGCAGCTCCGGCAGGACAGGATTGTACGGCTACACCTTC; cdr3_aa: CASSSGRTGLYGYTF
d_call: TRBD1; v_call: TRBV6-5; j_call: TRBJ1-2; cdr3_nt: TGTGCCAGCAGTCGACAGGGGGTAGACGGCTACACCTTC; cdr3_aa: CASSRQGVDGYTF
d_call: TRBD1; v_call: TRBV5-4; j_call: TRBJ1-2; cdr3_nt: TGTGCCAGCAGCTTGGCGGGCGGACAGGGGGCGCAAGGCTATGGCTACACCTTC; cdr3_aa: CASSLAGGQGAQGYGYTF
d_call: TRBD2; v_call: TRBV15; j_call: TRBJ2-5; cdr3_nt: TGTGCCACCAGCAGAGATCCTGCGGGAGCGTCTGGAGAGACCCAGTACTTC; cdr3_aa: CATSRDPAGASGETQYF
d_call: NA; v_call: TRBV30; j_call: TRBJ1-2; cdr3_nt: TGTGCCCGCCAAGAGTCGGGGGGCGCCGGTGGCTACACCTTC; cdr3_aa: CARQESGGAGGYTF
d_call: NA; v_call: TRBV5-1; j_call: TRBJ2-5; cdr3_nt: TGCGCCAGCAGCTTGCTAGCGGGACAGGAGCAGACCCAGTACTTC; cdr3_aa: CASSLLAGQEQTQYF
d_call: NA; v_call: TRBV4-1; j_call: TRBJ2-2; cdr3_nt: TGCGCCAGCAGCCAGGTTACAACCGGGGAGCTGTTTTTT; cdr3_aa: CASSQVTTGELFF
d_call: NA; v_call: TRBV18; j_call: TRBJ1-1; cdr3_nt: TGTGCCAGCTCACCACCGGGGCAGGACGAAGCTTTCTTT; cdr3_aa: CASSPPGQDEAFF
d_call: TRBD2; v_call: TRBV6-6; j_call: TRBJ2-1; cdr3_nt: TGTGCCAGCAGTACCCCAGTGGCGGGAGGGCCGAATGAGCAGTTCTTC; cdr3_aa: CASSTPVAGGPNEQFF
d_call: NA; v_call: TRBV5-1; j_call: TRBJ1-1; cdr3_nt: TGCGCCAGCGCAGGGTTGTTGAACACTGAAGCTTTCTTT; cdr3_aa: CASAGLLNTEAFF
d_call: TRBD2; v_call: TRBV28; j_call: TRBJ2-5; cdr3_nt: TGTGCCAGCAACCCTGGGGGGGTCCGGGAGACCCAGTACTTC; cdr3_aa: CASNPGGVRETQYF
d_call: TRBD1; v_call: TRBV7-9; j_call: TRBJ2-7; cdr3_nt: TGTGCCAGCAGCTTAGGCGACAGGGCTATCTACGAGCAGTACTTC; cdr3_aa: CASSLGDRAIYEQYF
d_call: NA; v_call: TRBV11-2; j_call: TRBJ1-1; cdr3_nt: TGTGCCAGCAGCTTAGGGGGGACAAGTACTGAAGCTTTCTTT; cdr3_aa: CASSLGGTSTEAFF
d_call: NA; v_call: TRBV14; j_call: TRBJ1-1; cdr3_nt: TGTGCCAGCAGCCAAGGCCCCAGGGTCGGGAACACTGAAGCTTTCTTT; cdr3_aa: CASSQGPRVGNTEAFF
d_call: NA; v_call: TRBV19; j_call: TRBJ1-1; cdr3_nt: TGTGCCAGTAGTTACGGCGCAGGTGTGAACACTGAAGCTTTCTTT; cdr3_aa: CASSYGAGVNTEAFF
d_call: TRBD1; v_call: TRBV13; j_call: TRBJ1-6; cdr3_nt: TGTGCCAGCAGCATCGGGACAGTGAATTCACCCCTCCACTTT; cdr3_aa: CASSIGTVNSPLHF
d_call: NA; v_call: TRBV18; j_call: TRBJ2-1; cdr3_nt: TGTGCCAGCTCACCTATGCACGCAGGCAATGAGCAGTTCTTC; cdr3_aa: CASSPMHAGNEQFF